These 20 T cell receptor beta chains share one sample of origin, sequenced in a study of shared clonotypes between healthy human individuals. TCRdb keeps only in-frame clones here, not all; method: immunoSEQ multiplex PCR. Of 2 million to 2.5 million clones listed, under 95% are singletons. Sequencing was done on a sample of naive CD4+ T cells from PBMCs. The subset here: CD45RA+ positively selected. These receptors were obtained from a man aged 18 to 35 in good health. Some clones in this sample may be carry-over from other donors' samples.

V gene TRBV7-3 combines with J gene TRBJ2-2; D is possibly TRBD1 (6 bases). V lost 5 bases to trimming and J lost 4 bases, with 11 bases between them. This CDR3 is built from 14 residues. From germline, CDR1 is SGHTA and CDR2 FQGTGA. CDR3 protein: CASSQDSSTGELFF. The CDR3, as DNA: TGTGCCAGCAGCCAGGACAGTTCCACCGGGGAGCTGTTTTTT. Variable domain in full (rest from reference TRBV7-3 and TRBJ2-2): GAGVSQTPSNKVTEKGKYVELRCDPISGHTALYWYRQSLGQGPEFLIYFQGTGAADDSGLPNDRFFAVRPEGSVSTLKIQRTERGDSAVYLCASSQDSSTGELFFGEGSRLTVL.

The V call is TRBV7-3, the J call TRBJ2-7; 7 bases line up with TRBD1. From germline, CDR1 is SGHTA and CDR2 FQGTGA. Unmatched junction bases numbered 7, after V lost 5 bases and J lost 6 bases. The CDR3 sequence is 13 residues long. CDR3 sequence reads: CASSERTGAEQYF. In DNA, the CDR3 is TGTGCCAGCAGCGAACGAACAGGGGCCGAGCAGTACTTC.

This chain uses TRBV5-1 with TRBJ1-4; possible D gene TRBD1, 5 bases. Germline CDR1 and CDR2: SGHRS and YFSETQ. V was pared by 4 bases and J by 4 bases, with 8 bases between. The CDR3 sequence is 13 residues long. The CDR3 DNA is TGCGCCAGCAGCGCCGGGGGTAATGAAAAACTGTTTTTT. This codes for CASSAGGNEKLFF.

V usage is TRBV7-3 and J usage is TRBJ1-1, with a possible D match to TRBD1 (5 bases). Per the germline V gene, CDR1 is SGHTA and CDR2 is FQGTGA. The V and J ends lost 1 base and 5 bases respectively, with 8 bases between them. This CDR3 is built from 13 residues. CDR3 residues: CASSLNQGTEAFF. The CDR3 nucleotides are TGTGCCAGCAGCTTAAATCAGGGAACTGAAGCTTTCTTT.

J is TRBJ2-1 and V is TRBV11-3; weak D call: TRBD2 (6 bases). The CDR3 has 15 residues. V gave up 2 bases and J gave up 3 bases, with 11 bases separating them. Germline assignment: CDR1 SGHNT and CDR2 YENEEA. The CDR3 here is CASSLIGGNYNEQFF. The CDR3, as DNA: TGTGCCAGCAGCTTAATAGGAGGGAACTACAATGAGCAGTTCTTC.

This CDR3 reads CASSSSSPFEQYF. CDR3 sequence (DNA): TGTGCCAGCAGCTCCAGTAGCCCTTTCGAGCAGTACTTC. The chain is built from TRBV7-6 and TRBJ2-7; D remains ambiguous. The CDR3 is 13 amino acids. Per germline, CDR1 SGHVS and CDR2 FNYEAQ. Trimming shortened V by 4 bases and J by 6 bases, and 13 bases separated the two germline ends.

J is TRBJ1-1 and V is TRBV2, with 11 bases lining up with TRBD1. This CDR3 has 16 amino acids. Looked up from germline, CDR1 is SNHLY and CDR2 is FYNNEI. With V trimmed by 2 bases and J by 5 bases, 7 bases remained unmatched. CDR3 region: CASSEFRDRGRTEAFF. The CDR3, as DNA: TGTGCCAGCAGTGAATTCCGGGACAGGGGGAGGACTGAAGCTTTCTTT. Filled out from reference TRBV2 and TRBJ1-1, the complete variable domain reads EPEVTQTPSHQVTQMGQEVILRCVPISNHLYFYWYRQILGQKVEFLVSFYNNEISEKSEIFDDQFSVERPDGSNFTLKIRSTKLEDSAMYFCASSEFRDRGRTEAFFGQGTRLTVV.

This clone was seen a single time. The rearrangement joins TRBV27 to TRBJ2-2; tentatively, D is TRBD1 (6 bases). The CDR3 runs 15 residues. Germline V CDR1 and CDR2: MNHEY, SMNVEV (reference sequence). V was trimmed by 6 bases and J by 6 bases, leaving 17 bases between them. The CDR3 loop is CASRQQGVGSGELFF. As DNA, the CDR3 is TGTGCCAGCAGACAACAGGGAGTCGGTTCCGGGGAGCTGTTTTTT.

Note on this clone: This specimen includes other DNA sequences encoding the same CDR3. The chain carries TRBV5-1 and TRBJ2-2; tentatively, D is TRBD1 (6 bases). The V and J ends lost 0 bases and 3 bases respectively, with 9 bases between them. Looked up from germline, CDR1 is SGHRS and CDR2 is YFSETQ. CDR3 size: 15 residues. The CDR3 nucleotides are TGCGCCAGCAGCTTGGCCTCAGGGGACACCGGGGAGCTGTTTTTT. Its protein product is CASSLASGDTGELFF.

With respect to this clone: The identical CDR3 is also encoded by other nucleotide sequences in the sample. The chain carries TRBV7-9 and TRBJ2-5; D may be TRBD1 or TRBD2 (5 bases each). Germline V gene sequence: CDR1 SEHNR, CDR2 FQNEAQ (reference sequence). This CDR3 is built from 14 residues. V lost 5 bases and J lost 2, with 12 bases in between. In DNA, the CDR3 is TGTGCCAGCAGCCGAGGGACCTCACAAGAGACCCAGTACTTC. Protein: CASSRGTSQETQYF.

V gene TRBV19 combines with J gene TRBJ2-2; D is unresolved. CDR3 size: 15 residues. CDR1 is LNHDA, CDR2 SQIVND, per germline (reference sequence). Trimming took off 3 bases at V and 2 bases at J, with 10 bases between the two ends. CDR3 protein: CASSILWGNTGELFF. CDR3 in DNA: TGTGCCAGTAGTATCTTATGGGGAAACACCGGGGAGCTGTTTTTT.

This clone was detected once. This chain uses TRBV19 with TRBJ2-7; 10 nucleotides agree with TRBD2. The length of the CDR3 is 15 residues. The germline gives CDR1 LNHDA, CDR2 SQIVND (reference sequence). V shed 2 bases, J shed 7 bases, and the junction held 8 bases outside the gene matches. CDR3 DNA sequence: TGTGCCAGTAGTATAATAACTAGCGGGACGCGAGAGCAGTACTTC. This gives the protein CASSIITSGTREQYF.

The rearrangement joins TRBV5-1 to TRBJ1-3; TRBD1 matches 7 bases. This CDR3 contains 15 residues. Germline CDR1 and CDR2: SGHRS and YFSETQ. V lost 0 bases and J lost 3; bases outside the gene matches: 3. CDR3 DNA sequence: TGCGCCAGCAGCTTGGCCGGGACAGTTGGAAACACCATATATTTT. It translates to CASSLAGTVGNTIYF.

This chain joins TRBV6-1 and TRBJ1-5, with D uncertain. This CDR3 contains 14 residues. Germline loops: CDR1 MNHNS, CDR2 SASEGT. V dropped 6 bases and J dropped 1 base, with 10 bases sitting between them. The CDR3 is CASRVGGSNQPQHF. CDR3 bases: TGTGCCAGCAGAGTTGGCGGGAGCAATCAGCCCCAGCATTTT.

This clone was detected once. The V gene is TRBV13, the J gene TRBJ2-1; 10 bases agree with TRBD2. The CDR3 runs to 18 residues. Per germline, CDR1 PRHDT and CDR2 FYEKMQ (reference sequence). V dropped 5 bases and J dropped 6; count of bases not matched to a gene: 16. The CDR3 here is CASSPRGSGRAPINEQFF. In DNA, the CDR3 is TGTGCCAGCAGCCCCCGGGGCAGCGGGAGGGCGCCCATCAATGAGCAGTTCTTC.

The V and J genes are TRBV28 and TRBJ2-1; unclear D gene. Per the germline V gene, CDR1 is MDHEN and CDR2 is SYDVKM. Trimming left V 7 bases short and J 7 bases short, with 14 bases between. The CDR3 consists of 13 residues. The DNA of the CDR3 is TGTGCCAGCACCCCCTATAGGCAAAATGAGCAGTTCTTC. Protein product: CASTPYRQNEQFF.

Remarks on this clone: Other DNA sequences in the sample encode the same CDR3. The chain carries TRBV9 and TRBJ1-4; 8 nucleotides match TRBD1. The germline gives CDR1 SGDLS, CDR2 YYNGEE. V gave up 0 bases and J gave up 6 bases; unmatched junction bases: 1. The CDR3 is made up of 14 amino acids. The CDR3 region has the DNA TGTGCCAGCAGCGTAGACAGGGGGGATGAAAAACTGTTTTTT. It yields the protein CASSVDRGDEKLFF.

The chain employs TRBV18 and TRBJ1-5; D gene ambiguous. Deletions cut 6 bases from V and 6 bases from J, with 12 bases between. Germline V gives CDR1 KGHSH, CDR2 LQKENI. CDR3 size: 13 residues. CDR3 sequence: CASSLDGGQPQHF. The CDR3 DNA sequence: TGTGCCAGCTCTCTAGACGGAGGTCAGCCCCAGCATTTT.

The rearrangement uses TRBV4-1 and TRBJ2-5, with D possibly called TRBD1 or TRBD2 (6 bases each). Trimming took off 0 bases at V and 5 bases at J, with 16 bases between the two ends. This CDR3 region has 16 residues. Germline V gene sequence: CDR1 MGHRA, CDR2 YSYEKL. CDR3 bases: TGCGCCAGCAGCCAAGATCCGGGGGCGCAAGGGGAGACCCAGTACTTC. It translates to CASSQDPGAQGETQYF.

This chain uses TRBV28 with TRBJ2-5; TRBD1 agrees at 9 bases. The CDR3 runs 17 residues. CDR1 is MDHEN, CDR2 SYDVKM, per germline. The V and J ends lost 6 bases and 5 bases, in that order; junction bases with no gene match: 16. The CDR3 protein is CASSSLSIPTGGETQYF. The CDR3 nucleotides are TGTGCCAGCAGCTCTCTATCAATACCCACAGGGGGCGAGACCCAGTACTTC.